This entry is about one T cell receptor beta chain. Germline loops: CDR1 SGHVS, CDR2 FQNEAQ. Trimming took 4 bases from V and 3 from J, leaving 21 bases between them. The CDR3 contains 17 residues. This entry is derived from a study of cytomegalovirus exposure and HLA in healthy donors. Use of 60 Vbeta and 13 Jbeta primers characterized the PCR. The table came from immunoSEQ multiplex PCR; TCRdb's copy has only in-frame clones and leaves some out. The top ten hold over 1.5% of the sample, which has approximately 200,000 clones, about four fifths seen once. Specimen: PBMCs. The J gene is TRBJ2-5, the V gene TRBV7-8; maybe TRBD1 (5 bases). This receptor was taken from a girl aged 10-17 years in good health and CMV-seropositive. This CDR3 reads CASSSRPGISVKETQYF. As DNA, the CDR3 is TGTGCCAGCAGCTCACGCCCAGGGATTAGTGTGAAAGAGACCCAGTACTTC.